A single sample is the source of the 28 T cell receptor beta chains below, sequenced in a study of blood T cell repertoires in COVID-19. The assay was immunoSEQ multiplex PCR, and TCRdb's table has in-frame clones only and misses some. This sample carries approximately 280,000 clones, 75% to 90% of them seen once, and the ten largest clones take about 1.9%. Sequenced input: peripheral blood. The receptors derive from a young woman who had recovered from COVID-19.

The V and J genes are TRBV7-2 and TRBJ2-1; 11 bases match TRBD1. In germline, CDR1 is SGHTA, CDR2 FQGNSA. The length of the CDR3 is 15 residues. V lost 5 bases and J lost 4; bases outside the gene matches: 4. The CDR3 DNA reads as TGTGCCAGCAGCCGGGGACAGGGGGTGTACAATGAGCAGTTCTTC. The encoded protein is CASSRGQGVYNEQFF.

The rearrangement joins TRBV7-3 to TRBJ2-5; possible D gene TRBD2, 6 bases. The CDR3 contains 16 residues. Germline CDR1 reads SGHTA; CDR2 reads FQGTGA. Deletions cut 5 bases from V and 5 bases from J, with 21 bases between. The CDR3 loop reads CASSPGASVEGETQYF. CDR3 sequence (DNA): TGTGCCAGCAGCCCTGGGGCTAGTGTGGAGGGGGAGACCCAGTACTTC.

The table lists this clone with a few counts. The rearrangement uses TRBV10-1 and TRBJ2-7; 8 bases line up with TRBD2. V lost 6 bases to trimming and J lost 2 bases; unmatched junction nucleotides: 12. Germline CDR1 is WNHNN and CDR2 is SYGVQD (reference sequence). This CDR3 has 16 residues. The CDR3 is CASSGRSGAMTYEQYF. In nucleotides, the CDR3 is TGCGCCAGCAGCGGACGTAGCGGGGCTATGACCTACGAGCAGTACTTC.

This clone showed up many times. The V call is TRBV6-6, the J call TRBJ1-5; D is uncertain. The CDR3 sequence is 13 residues long. CDR1 MNHNY and CDR2 SVGAGI come from the germline V gene (reference sequence). The V end lost 0 bases, the J end lost 9 bases, and 9 bases lay between the germline ends. The CDR3 DNA is TGTGCCAGCAGTTACTCCCCCCAACTGCCCCAGCATTTT. Residues: CASSYSPQLPQHF.

This chain links TRBV5-5 with TRBJ2-7; the D gene is possibly TRBD2 (5 bases). The V end lost 1 base, the J end lost 3 bases, and 14 bases lay between the germline ends. The CDR3 totals 15 residues. CDR1 is SGHKS, CDR2 YYEKEE, per germline (reference sequence). The chain's CDR3 is CASSLYGISFYEQYF. In DNA form, the CDR3 reads TGTGCCAGCAGCTTGTACGGGATCTCCTTCTACGAGCAGTACTTC.

The chain employs TRBV27 and TRBJ1-1, with 12 bases aligning to TRBD1. CDR3 length: 16 residues. J gave up 5 bases and V 0 bases, and 4 bases lay outside the gene matches. Germline values: CDR1 MNHEY, CDR2 SMNVEV (reference sequence). Here the CDR3 reads CASSLSRDRGLTEAFF. In DNA, the CDR3 is TGTGCCAGCAGTTTATCACGGGACAGGGGGCTGACTGAAGCTTTCTTT.

The rearrangement links TRBV6-5 to TRBJ1-5; the D gene is possibly TRBD1 (5 bases). CDR3 length equals 13 residues. The germline V and J ends were trimmed by 6 bases and 6 bases, with 12 bases remaining between them. CDR1 is MNHEY and CDR2 is SVGAGI in the germline V gene. CDR3 loop: CASRRTPLQPQHF. The CDR3 DNA reads as TGTGCCAGCAGGAGGACACCCCTTCAGCCCCAGCATTTT.

The V and J genes are TRBV6-6 and TRBJ2-1, with D perhaps TRBD1 (6 bases). In germline, CDR1 is MNHNY, CDR2 SVGAGI (reference sequence). This CDR3 is 16 amino acids long. V dropped 5 bases and J dropped 0 bases, with 14 bases sitting between them. CDR3 sequence reads: CASSRIAQGSYNEQFF. CDR3 nucleotide sequence: TGTGCCAGCAGTAGGATCGCACAGGGCTCCTACAATGAGCAGTTCTTC.

The chain couples TRBV28 to TRBJ2-1; the D gene is possibly TRBD2 (5 bases). The V gene's germline CDR1 is MDHEN and CDR2 SYDVKM. CDR3 length equals 14 residues. Trimming took off 10 bases at V and 1 base at J, with 14 bases between the two ends. Here the CDR3 reads CATAPRGSYNEQFF. DNA of the CDR3: TGTGCCACGGCCCCTCGCGGGTCCTACAATGAGCAGTTCTTC.

The chain links TRBV10-3 to TRBJ2-1; TRBD2 aligns across 7 bases. In germline, CDR1 is ENHRY, CDR2 SYGVKD. V lost 10 bases and J lost 10; bases outside the gene matches: 10. The CDR3 is 12 residues long. CDR3 in amino acids: CASLGAGDEQFF. Written as DNA, the CDR3 is TGTGCCAGCCTTGGGGCGGGAGACGAGCAGTTCTTC.

This clone was seen a few times. The V and J genes are TRBV6-5 and TRBJ1-5; D ambiguous. Germline-derived CDR1 and CDR2 are MNHEY and SVGAGI. Trimming cost V 1 base and J 4 bases, with 8 bases left between them. The CDR3 is 14 residues long. The CDR3 DNA reads as TGTGCCAGCAGTTACTTGGGCCCGAATCAGCCCCAGCATTTT. Protein: CASSYLGPNQPQHF.

The gene calls are TRBV5-4 and TRBJ2-3; possibly TRBD2 for D (7 bases). Germline V gene data show CDR1 as SGHNT and CDR2 as YYREEE (reference sequence). Deletions cut 4 bases from V and 1 base from J, with 19 bases between. There are 17 residues in the CDR3. The CDR3 reads CASSGNREGLGTDTQYF. Written as DNA, the CDR3 is TGTGCCAGCAGCGGAAACAGGGAGGGACTCGGCACAGATACGCAGTATTTT.

This clone was detected only once. The junction departs from the called germline gene at one end, perhaps through a read error. The genes are TRBV4-3 and TRBJ1-3, with TRBD1 matching 11 bases. The CDR3 has 16 amino acids. CDR1 is LGHNA and CDR2 is YSLEER in the germline V gene. The CDR3 reads CASSQGTGGSANTIYF. CDR3 DNA sequence: TGCGCCAGCAGCCAAGGGACAGGGGGCTCTGCAAACACCATATATTTT.

The CDR3 nucleotides read TGTGCCTGGAGTAGACAGGGAGGTGGAGACTATGGCTACACCTTC. Translated, it gives CAWSRQGGGDYGYTF. The J gene is TRBJ1-2, the V gene TRBV30; 7 nucleotides align to TRBD1. From germline, CDR1 is GTSNPN and CDR2 SVGIG (reference sequence). This CDR3 comprises 15 residues. Trimming took 2 bases from V and 3 from J; bases not matched to a gene: 9.

The rearrangement links TRBV12-3 or TRBV12-4 to TRBJ2-1, with a weak D call TRBD1 (6 bases). V lost 3 bases and J lost 10, with 10 bases in between. This CDR3 is 12 amino acids long. For the CDR3, the DNA is TGTGCCAGCAGTTTTTATGGACAGGAGCAGTTCTTC. The encoded protein is CASSFYGQEQFF.

The J gene is TRBJ2-1, the V gene TRBV21-1; TRBD2, the table's D call, lacks a check against the DNA. TRBV21-1 is tagged as a pseudogene. There are 16 residues in the CDR3. DNA for the CDR3: TGTGCCAGCAGGATAAAATATCGGGTCTCCTACAATGAGCAGTTCTTC. Protein: CASRIKYRVSYNEQFF.

The V call is TRBV9, the J call TRBJ2-1; D not resolved. Germline-derived CDR1 and CDR2 are SGDLS and YYNGEE. The length of the CDR3 is 14 residues. Trimming shortened V by 0 bases and J by 5 bases, and 9 bases separated the two germline ends. In DNA form, the CDR3 reads TGTGCCAGCAGCGTAGATTTTCAGGACAATGAGCAGTTCTTC. This translates into CASSVDFQDNEQFF. Filled out from reference TRBV9 and TRBJ2-1, the complete variable domain reads DSGVTQTPKHLITATGQRVTLRCSPRSGDLSVYWYQQSLDQGLQFLIQYYNGEERAKGNILERFSAQQFPDLHSELNLSSLELGDSALYFCASSVDFQDNEQFFGPGTRLTVL.

The V call is TRBV6-5, the J call TRBJ2-7, with TRBD1 matching over 9 bases. J lost 3 bases, V lost 6 bases, and 9 bases had no gene match. The CDR3 loop spans 15 amino acids. Per germline, CDR1 MNHEY and CDR2 SVGAGI. The CDR3 loop reads CASSSGTGTIYEQYF. In DNA form, the CDR3 reads TGTGCCAGCAGCTCCGGGACAGGGACCATCTACGAGCAGTACTTC.

This rearrangement joins TRBV7-2 to TRBJ1-3; D gene unclear. In germline, CDR1 is SGHTA, CDR2 FQGNSA. Trimming pared 5 bases from V and 2 bases from J, leaving 7 bases between. The CDR3 has 13 amino acids. CDR3 in DNA: TGTGCCAGCAGCATACAGCCTGGAAACACCATATATTTT. It translates to CASSIQPGNTIYF.

The chain is built from TRBV7-9 and TRBJ1-2; 12 nucleotides align to TRBD1. The CDR3 length is 15 residues. The ends lost 5 bases at V and 4 bases at J; junction bases unmatched: 5. Germline V lookup: CDR1 SEHNR, CDR2 FQNEAQ (reference sequence). The CDR3 DNA reads TGTGCCAGCAGCGAGGGACAGGGGGCTGGCTATGGCTACACCTTC. The encoded protein is CASSEGQGAGYGYTF.

The V gene is TRBV3-1 (or the pseudogene TRBV3-2), the J gene TRBJ2-5; 8 positions match TRBD2. The CDR3 is made up of 15 amino acids. Germline assignment: CDR1 LGHDT and CDR2 YNNKEL (reference sequence). V trimming: 1 base; J trimming: 5 bases; junction bases outside the gene matches: 6. In DNA, the CDR3 is TGTGCCAGCAGCCAAGCGCGGGGGGCGGGGGAGACCCAGTACTTC. Its translation is CASSQARGAGETQYF.

The CDR3 loop reads CASSMGGGFAEKLFF. CDR3 coding DNA: TGTGCCAGTAGTATGGGGGGAGGCTTCGCTGAAAAACTGTTTTTT. V gene TRBV19 combines with J gene TRBJ1-4; tentative D call: TRBD1 (5 bases). This CDR3 is 15 amino acids long. The germline V gene encodes CDR1 LNHDA and CDR2 SQIVND (reference sequence). Trimming left V 3 bases short and J 7 bases short, with 15 bases between. The full variable domain, in which reference TRBV19 and TRBJ1-4 provide the parts outside the CDR3, is DGGITQSPKYLFRKEGQNVTLSCEQNLNHDAMYWYRQDPGQGLRLIYYSQIVNDFQKGDIAEGYSVSREKKESFPLTVTSAQKNPTAFYLCASSMGGGFAEKLFFGSGTQLSVL.

This chain connects TRBV18 to TRBJ2-2, with TRBD1 matching 7 bases. Per germline, CDR1 KGHSH and CDR2 LQKENI. The V gene end was trimmed by 0 bases and the J gene end by 3 bases; junction bases not matched to a gene: 4. The CDR3 sequence is 16 residues long. CDR3 DNA: TGTGCCAGCTCACCACCAACAGGGGTCGACACCGGGGAGCTGTTTTTT. As protein: CASSPPTGVDTGELFF.

This chain connects TRBV18 to TRBJ2-5, with 7 bases identical to TRBD2. The CDR3 runs to 14 residues. CDR1 is KGHSH and CDR2 is LQKENI in the germline V gene. After removal of 0 bases from V and 5 bases from J, the junction contained 3 bases not matched to a gene. This CDR3 reads CASSPPTSVETQYF. The CDR3 DNA reads TGTGCCAGCTCACCACCCACTAGCGTGGAGACCCAGTACTTC.

The chain links TRBV7-6 to TRBJ2-1; maybe TRBD2 (7 bases). The CDR3 covers 16 residues. Germline CDR1 is SGHVS and CDR2 is FNYEAQ. Trimming shortened V by 0 bases and J by 0 bases, and 9 bases separated the two germline ends. The CDR3 region is CASSLAGGGSYNEQFF. The DNA for the CDR3 is TGTGCCAGCAGCTTAGCAGGGGGGGGCTCCTACAATGAGCAGTTCTTC.

CDR3 DNA sequence: TGCAGCGTTGCCCCCCGGGTAGGCGTCTATGGCTACACCTTC. This translates into CSVAPRVGVYGYTF. The V and J genes are TRBV29-1 and TRBJ1-2; the D is unclear. The CDR3 extends over 14 amino acids. Germline assignment: CDR1 SQVTM and CDR2 ANQGSEA. V gave up 4 bases and J gave up 4 bases, with 16 bases separating them.

The chain combines TRBV5-1 with TRBJ1-3; possibly TRBD1 for D (5 bases). Germline values: CDR1 SGHRS, CDR2 YFSETQ. The CDR3 has 17 amino acids. V dropped 2 bases and J dropped 0 bases, with 15 bases sitting between them. The CDR3 loop reads CASSLGTGTLSGNTIYF. The CDR3 nucleotides read TGCGCCAGCAGCTTAGGGACTGGCACCCTCTCTGGAAACACCATATATTTT.

The chain is built from TRBV2 and TRBJ1-2; TRBD1 aligns across 7 bases. Germline CDR1 SNHLY, CDR2 FYNNEI. V lost 9 bases to trimming and J lost 3 bases; unmatched junction nucleotides: 10. The CDR3 is 14 residues long. The CDR3 DNA is TGTGCCAGGGCTTCCGGGACAGATTACTATGGCTACACCTTC. It codes for CARASGTDYYGYTF.